This record covers a single TCR beta chain. Its cognate antigen is unknown. The use of genomic DNA as template underpinned the TCR beta VDJ and CDR3 profiling. From the reads, TCRdb called clonotypes with MiXCR, one entry per CDR3 protein. This sample has about 250,000 distinct CDR3 sequences, with approximately 45% found just once. This sample was taken from a study of CD8+CD57+ T cells in acquired aplastic anemia. Study context: The mean DNA yield obtained from sorted CD4+ and CD8+ cells came to roughly 3 ug. Study-level points and caveats: Researchers report that 25 to 30 CD8+ CDR3 sequences appeared in both patients and controls.

The authors sequenced patients whose flow cytometry had shown CD8+CD57+ cell expansion. No patient had been given any therapy when blood was sampled. The CDR3 extends over 16 amino acids. Germline trimming cut 4 bases from V and 1 base from J; bases unmatched to any gene: 8. Germline V CDR1 and CDR2: SGHDN, FVKESK. The V and J genes are TRBV14 and TRBJ2-5; 8 bases match TRBD2. Material: sorted CD4+, CD8+, or CD8+CD57+ T cells (not recorded which) from PBMCs. This clonotype originated in a human donor with aplastic anemia. This CDR3 is CASSPPGGGGQETQYF. The CDR3 nucleotides read TGTGCCAGCAGCCCCCCGGGAGGGGGAGGCCAAGAGACCCAGTACTTC.